This entry lists 21 T cell receptor beta chains sequenced from one sample in a study of T cells in Graves' hyperthyroidism and ophthalmopathy. Amplification of TCR beta CDR3 regions used RNA as the template. The study used the HTBI primer set for a first-round RT-PCR of the TCR CDR3. One entry per CDR3 protein, called by TCRdb with MiXCR from the multiplex PCR reads. The sample yields 650,000 to 700,000 distinct CDR3 sequences, roughly 17% seen once. Sequenced input: blood. The receptors come from a man in his fifties with Graves' hyperthyroidism.

The V call is TRBV28, the J call TRBJ1-5, with TRBD1 matching over 10 bases. V lost 9 bases, J lost 4 bases, and 12 bases stayed unmatched. The CDR3 consists of 16 residues. Per germline, CDR1 MDHEN and CDR2 SYDVKM. CDR3 bases: TGTGCCAGTATTACCCCGGGACAGGGGCCAAATCAGCCCCAGCATTTT. Translation gives CASITPGQGPNQPQHF. Supplemented by reference TRBV28 and TRBJ1-5, the full variable domain reads DVKVTQSSRYLVKRTGEKVFLECVQDMDHENMFWYRQDPGLGLRLIYFSYDVKMKEKGDIPEGYSVSREKKERFSLILESASTNQTSMYLCASITPGQGPNQPQHFGDGTRLSIL.

The chain combines TRBV7-9 with TRBJ2-1; D unclear. Trimming shortened V by 1 base and J by 5 bases, and 9 bases separated the two germline ends. This CDR3 has 14 amino acids. Germline V gene data show CDR1 as SEHNR and CDR2 as FQNEAQ (reference sequence). DNA of the CDR3: TGTGCCAGCAGCTTAGTGGGCCAGCACAATGAGCAGTTCTTC. It translates to CASSLVGQHNEQFF.

The table lists this clonotype with many counts. This chain connects TRBV7-3 to TRBJ2-1, with TRBD1 identical over 7 bases. Unmatched junction bases numbered 6, after V lost 1 base and J lost 3 bases. Germline lookup yields CDR1 SGHTA and CDR2 FQGTGA. The CDR3 has 16 residues. DNA for the CDR3: TGTGCCAGCAGCTTAATGGGGGACAGTATCTACAATGAGCAGTTCTTC. Translating it yields CASSLMGDSIYNEQFF. The entire variable domain, with the rest obtained from reference TRBV7-3 and TRBJ2-1, is as follows: GAGVSQTPSNKVTEKGKYVELRCDPISGHTALYWYRQSLGQGPEFLIYFQGTGAADDSGLPNDRFFAVRPEGSVSTLKIQRTERGDSAVYLCASSLMGDSIYNEQFFGPGTRLTVL.

The table lists this clonotype with many counts. This rearrangement joins TRBV2 to TRBJ1-1, with D possibly TRBD1 on 5 matching bases. Germline values: CDR1 SNHLY, CDR2 FYNNEI. The CDR3 has 16 residues. Trimming took off 6 bases at V and 3 bases at J, with 20 bases between the two ends. The CDR3 bases are TGTGCCAGCAGCCACATTCCAGGGAAGATGGACACTGAAGCTTTCTTT. This codes for CASSHIPGKMDTEAFF.

At least ten counts were recorded for this clonotype. The gene calls are TRBV30 and TRBJ1-6; 8 nucleotides match TRBD1. This CDR3 comprises 12 residues. The germline CDR1 and CDR2 sequences are GTSNPN and SVGIG (reference sequence). The V and J ends lost 8 bases and 7 bases, in that order; junction bases with no gene match: 4. CDR3 DNA sequence: TGTGCCCGTGGACAGGGAAATTCACCCCTCCACTTT. Its protein is CARGQGNSPLHF.

This clonotype showed up many times. The chain carries TRBV6-5 and TRBJ2-3, with 8 nucleotides matching TRBD2. Germline V lookup: CDR1 MNHEY, CDR2 SVGAGI. Losses at the gene ends were 2 bases for V and 1 base for J; bases not matched to a gene: 14. The CDR3 is 19 amino acids. The CDR3 loop is CASSYVGSGIYRRTDTQYF. The CDR3, as DNA: TGTGCCAGCAGTTACGTTGGTAGCGGGATATATCGGCGCACAGATACGCAGTATTTT.

The chain has TRBV10-3 and TRBJ2-7, with a possible D match to TRBD1 (6 bases). V lost 5 bases and J 0 bases, leaving 8 bases between the germline ends. Germline lookup yields CDR1 ENHRY and CDR2 SYGVKD. The CDR3 is 13 residues long. CDR3 bases: TGTGCCATCAGTCAGGGGACCTCCTACGAGCAGTACTTC. Translating it yields CAISQGTSYEQYF.

This clonotype was recorded many times. The genes are TRBV3-1 and TRBJ2-7, with TRBD1 matching over 10 bases. The CDR3 is 18 residues long. Germline V gives CDR1 LGHDT, CDR2 YNNKEL (reference sequence). V shed 3 bases, J shed 4 bases, and the junction held 15 bases outside the gene matches. The CDR3 reads CASSHRDRGPPWAYEQYF. CDR3 sequence (DNA): TGTGCCAGCAGCCACCGGGACAGGGGCCCCCCCTGGGCGTACGAGCAGTACTTC.

This clonotype was recorded many times. This chain connects TRBV10-3 to TRBJ2-7; TRBD2 matches 12 bases. This CDR3 is 17 amino acids long. Germline V gives CDR1 ENHRY, CDR2 SYGVKD. Losses at the gene ends were 2 bases for V and 3 bases for J; bases not matched to a gene: 8. The CDR3 is CAISEETSGSLVYEQYF. The CDR3 DNA sequence: TGTGCCATCAGTGAGGAGACTAGCGGGAGTTTGGTCTACGAGCAGTACTTC.

This clonotype was counted ten times or more. The chain carries TRBV7-3 and TRBJ2-1; 10 bases map to TRBD2. The CDR3 is 15 amino acids. The germline V gene has CDR1 SGHTA and CDR2 FQGTGA. Losses at the gene ends were 5 bases for V and 5 bases for J; bases not matched to a gene: 6. The CDR3 DNA follows: TGTGCCAGCAGCGTCCTAGCGGGAGTACACAATGAGCAGTTCTTC. Translation: CASSVLAGVHNEQFF. Drawing the rest from reference TRBV7-3 and TRBJ2-1, the complete variable domain is GAGVSQTPSNKVTEKGKYVELRCDPISGHTALYWYRQSLGQGPEFLIYFQGTGAADDSGLPNDRFFAVRPEGSVSTLKIQRTERGDSAVYLCASSVLAGVHNEQFFGPGTRLTVL.

The genes are TRBV27 and TRBJ1-4; 9 nucleotides align to TRBD1. The CDR3 loop spans 17 amino acids. Germline V gene data show CDR1 as MNHEY and CDR2 as SMNVEV (reference sequence). With V trimmed by 8 bases and J by 3 bases, 13 bases remained unmatched. The CDR3 protein is CASLKLGQGGPNEKLFF. The CDR3 nucleotides are TGTGCCAGCCTTAAATTGGGACAGGGTGGACCTAATGAAAAACTGTTTTTT.

This clonotype was picked up many times. The rearrangement joins TRBV7-8 to TRBJ2-5, with TRBD2 identical over 10 bases. After removal of 5 bases from V and 4 bases from J, the junction contained 7 bases not matched to a gene. Germline CDR1 reads SGHVS; CDR2 reads FQNEAQ. The CDR3 has 15 residues. For the CDR3, the DNA is TGTGCCAGCAGCGCCAGCGGGAGGGCCGGAGAGACCCAGTACTTC. Protein sequence: CASSASGRAGETQYF.

This clonotype was detected a few times. This may stem from a read error, because a much larger clone lies one nucleotide away. The chain is built from TRBV20-1 and TRBJ2-3; D is unresolved. The CDR3 contains 13 residues. Trimming left V 3 bases short and J 6 bases short, with 13 bases between. Germline loops: CDR1 DFQATT, CDR2 SNEGSKA (reference sequence). The chain's CDR3 is CSASTSESDTQYF. Here the CDR3 DNA reads TGCAGTGCTAGCACCAGCGAGAGTGATACGCAGTATTTT.

This clonotype was observed many times. The chain uses TRBV24-1 and TRBJ2-1; D not certain. The germline V and J ends were trimmed by 3 bases and 5 bases, with 13 bases remaining between them. This CDR3 region has 15 residues. CDR1 and CDR2 (germline): KGHDR, SFDVKD. The CDR3 DNA follows: TGTGCCACCAGTGATCGAGGACCTCTCCACAATGAGCAGTTCTTC. Translating it yields CATSDRGPLHNEQFF.

About this clonotype itself: A much larger clone lies a single base off, so this may be a read error. This chain connects TRBV7-9 to TRBJ1-6, with D possibly matching TRBD1 (5 bases). This CDR3 has 13 amino acids. Germline V lookup: CDR1 SEHNR, CDR2 FQNEAQ (reference sequence). The CDR3 bases are TGTGTCAGCAGCTCGACAGATAATTCACCCCTCCACTTT. Its translation is CVSSSTDNSPLHF.

The chain uses TRBV9 and TRBJ2-1, with D perhaps matching TRBD2 (6 bases). The CDR3 has 15 amino acids. The germline V gene has CDR1 SGDLS and CDR2 YYNGEE. Trimming took off 2 bases at V and 0 bases at J, with 9 bases between the two ends. The CDR3 region is CASSVSGPSYNEQFF. The CDR3 nucleotides are TGTGCCAGCAGCGTTAGCGGCCCCTCCTACAATGAGCAGTTCTTC.

The table lists this clonotype with many counts. The chain combines TRBV2 with TRBJ2-5; TRBD2 agrees at 9 bases. Trimming removed 3 bases from V and 7 bases from J; junction bases left unmatched: 12. The CDR3 totals 16 residues. CDR1 and CDR2 from the germline V gene are SNHLY and FYNNEI. CDR3 amino acids: CASSEQSGLASGTQYF. The CDR3 DNA reads TGTGCCAGCAGTGAGCAGTCGGGACTAGCATCCGGGACCCAGTACTTC.

This clonotype was seen ten or more times. This sequence joins TRBV7-3 and TRBJ1-5; D ambiguous. Germline-derived CDR1 and CDR2 are SGHTA and FQGTGA. With 5 bases removed from V and 4 bases from J, the gap between germline ends came to 6 bases. This CDR3 has 12 residues. The CDR3 loop is CASSTRNQPQHF. The CDR3 DNA reads as TGTGCCAGCAGCACCCGGAATCAGCCCCAGCATTTT. Drawing the rest from reference TRBV7-3 and TRBJ1-5, the complete variable domain is GAGVSQTPSNKVTEKGKYVELRCDPISGHTALYWYRQSLGQGPEFLIYFQGTGAADDSGLPNDRFFAVRPEGSVSTLKIQRTERGDSAVYLCASSTRNQPQHFGDGTRLSIL.

This clonotype was picked up many times. V is TRBV20-1 and J is TRBJ2-7; TRBD2 agrees at 7 bases. V gave up 6 bases and J gave up 6 bases; unmatched junction bases: 17. Looked up from germline, CDR1 is DFQATT and CDR2 is SNEGSKA (reference sequence). The CDR3 sequence is 15 residues long. DNA of the CDR3: TGCAGTGCCAAAGGTACAGGCGGGAGAGTAACCGAGCAGTACTTC. This gives the protein CSAKGTGGRVTEQYF.

This clonotype was counted between two and nine times. V usage is TRBV4-2 and J usage is TRBJ2-7, with 11 positions matching TRBD2. This CDR3 spans 17 amino acids. Germline V lookup: CDR1 LGHNA, CDR2 YNFKEQ. Germline trimming cut 3 bases from V and 0 bases from J; bases unmatched to any gene: 7. DNA of the CDR3: TGTGCCAGCAGCCATCAAGCGACTAGCGGGACCTCCTACGAGCAGTACTTC. It codes for CASSHQATSGTSYEQYF.

The table lists this clonotype with many counts. The V and J genes are TRBV11-2 and TRBJ2-7, with TRBD1 as a possible D gene (8 bases). This CDR3 has 13 residues. The germline V and J ends were trimmed by 3 bases and 5 bases, with 11 bases remaining between them. The germline gives CDR1 SGHAT, CDR2 FQNNGV. The CDR3 nucleotides read TGTGCCAGCAGCTTTACAGGGGGGGACGAGCAGTACTTC. Translated, it gives CASSFTGGDEQYF.